Listed here are 8 T cell receptor beta chains from one sample, sequenced in a study of breast tumors, draining lymph nodes, adjacent tissues (dated by TCRdb to the mid-2010s). The method was multiplex PCR. Data came from an Illumina HiSeq 2000. The public reads were quality trimmed at Q25 with fastp and then assembled into clones with MiXCR by TCRdb, keeping productive beta chains. A single entry per CDR3 protein holds the most common genes and DNA from its merged rows. The sample profile shows approximately 28,000 distinct CDR3 sequences; roughly 69% of them were found once. Over 15% of the sample lies in the top ten. Sequencing input: breast tumor tissue. Every receptor here comes from a female donor with breast cancer. Some clones in this sample may be carry-over from other donors' samples.

The V and J genes are TRBV4-1 and TRBJ1-3; TRBD1 matches at 7 bases. J lost 7 bases, V lost 1 base, and 4 bases had no gene match. Germline V gene sequence: CDR1 MGHRA, CDR2 YSYEKL. This CDR3 is 14 amino acids long. The CDR3 region has the DNA TGCGCCAGCAGCCAAGTCACAGGGGTCAACACCATATATTTT. Translated, it gives CASSQVTGVNTIYF.

The chain couples TRBV20-1 to TRBJ2-7; D is perhaps TRBD1 (6 bases). This CDR3 has 14 residues. Germline CDR1 is DFQATT and CDR2 is SNEGSKA (reference sequence). V dropped 5 bases and J dropped 6 bases, with 20 bases sitting between them. The CDR3 DNA reads as TGCAGTGCTTATTTACAGGGTGTTGCTGGCGAGCAGTACTTC. It is translated as CSAYLQGVAGEQYF.

To note about this clonotype: A much larger clone lies a single base off, so this may be a read error. The CDR3 sequence is CSAARTSLEPYF. In DNA form, the CDR3 reads TGCAGTGCCGCGAGGACTAGCCTTGAGCCGTACTTC. The J gene is TRBJ2-7, the V gene TRBV20-1, with TRBD2 matching over 8 bases. The CDR3 consists of 12 residues. The germline V gene has CDR1 DFQATT and CDR2 SNEGSKA (reference sequence).

This clonotype was observed a few times. The chain is built from TRBV7-6 and TRBJ1-3; tentative D call: TRBD1 (5 bases). The germline CDR1 and CDR2 sequences are SGHVS and FNYEAQ. V gave up 6 bases and J gave up 0 bases, with 12 bases separating them. The CDR3 has 15 residues. CDR3 DNA: TGTGCCAGCAGACCCGACAGAAGCTCTGGAAACACCATATATTTT. Amino acids: CASRPDRSSGNTIYF.

The sample holds many counts of this clonotype. V is TRBV5-4 and J is TRBJ2-3; 10 bases are a match to TRBD2. The CDR3 spans 17 residues. Germline CDR1 is SGHNT and CDR2 is YYREEE (reference sequence). The V segment lost 1 base and the J segment 6 bases; nucleotides outside the gene matches: 11. CDR3 loop: CASSLYSASGSSDTQYF. As DNA, the CDR3 is TGTGCCAGCAGCTTGTACTCGGCTAGCGGGAGTTCTGATACGCAGTATTTT. Combining the CDR3 with reference TRBV5-4 and TRBJ2-3 gives the whole variable domain ETGVTQSPTHLIKTRGQQVTLRCSSQSGHNTVSWYQQALGQGPQFIFQYYREEENGRGNFPPRFSGLQFPNYSSELNVNALELDDSALYLCASSLYSASGSSDTQYFGPGTRLTVL.

The chain couples TRBV7-3 to TRBJ2-3; D might be TRBD2 (5 bases). Germline CDR1 SGHTA, CDR2 FQGTGA. Trimming removed 2 bases from V and 6 bases from J, with 9 bases in between. There are 13 residues in the CDR3. CDR3: CASSLERADTQYF. CDR3 nucleotide sequence: TGTGCCAGCAGCTTAGAGAGGGCGGATACGCAGTATTTT.

This clonotype was observed at least ten times. For the CDR3, the DNA is TGTGCCAGCAGACTTACTAGCGGGGGACCCTACGAGCAGTACTTC. Amino acids: CASRLTSGGPYEQYF. The rearrangement joins TRBV2 to TRBJ2-7, with 11 bases that match TRBD2. This CDR3 has 15 amino acids. Unmatched junction bases numbered 6, after V lost 6 bases and J lost 2 bases. CDR1 is SNHLY and CDR2 is FYNNEI in the germline V gene.

The rearrangement uses TRBV24-1 and TRBJ2-1; 9 nucleotides line up with TRBD2. CDR1 and CDR2 from the germline V gene are KGHDR and SFDVKD. The ends lost 5 bases at V and 1 base at J; junction bases unmatched: 2. CDR3 length equals 15 residues. The DNA for the CDR3 is TGTGCCACCAGTGGGGCGGGAGGGTCCTACAATGAGCAGTTCTTC. It translates to CATSGAGGSYNEQFF.